This T cell receptor (beta chain) was sequenced during a study of cytomegalovirus exposure and HLA in healthy donors. Per the germline V gene, CDR1 is MNHNS and CDR2 is SASEGT. Trimming stripped 0 bases from V and 8 bases from J, with 11 bases between. The CDR3 consists of 14 residues. PCR was performed using 60 Vbeta and 13 Jbeta primers. Here immunoSEQ multiplex PCR was the method, and the copy in TCRdb shows in-frame clones only, minus some. The sample contains roughly 100,000 clones, approximately 69% of which appear only once. Material: PBMCs. This receptor was identified in a man in his thirties or forties in good health and CMV-seronegative. This rearrangement joins TRBV6-1 to TRBJ2-1; a weak D match, TRBD2 (5 bases). CDR3 sequence (DNA): TGTGCCAGCAGTGAAGCAGAGGCTAGCTATGAGCAGTTCTTC. Translated, it gives CASSEAEASYEQFF.